The 19 T cell receptor beta chains listed next were all sequenced from one sample in a study of vaccination effects on CD4 cells after COVID-19. What these receptors recognize is not known. Prior to sequencing, the ViraFEST assay stimulated PBMC with viral peptide pools, which expanded the antigen-specific CD4+ T cells. Isolating CD4+ T cells followed more than eight days of culture. Vaccinees lacked prior SARS-CoV-2 infection and tested negative for nucleocapsid antibodies. The assay was immunoSEQ multiplex PCR, and TCRdb's table has in-frame clones only and misses some. Of tens of thousands of clones listed, 78% were seen once; the top ten hold roughly 10%. Sample: CD4+ T cells from PBMCs cultured with SARS-CoV-2 spike peptides, taken before COVID-19 vaccination. Receptors originate from a human donor who received a COVID-19 vaccine.

This rearrangement joins TRBV19 to TRBJ2-2; D perhaps matches TRBD1 (6 bases). Trimming pared 7 bases from V and 1 base from J, leaving 10 bases between. This CDR3 has 14 amino acids. CDR1 is LNHDA and CDR2 is SQIVND in the germline V gene (reference sequence). In DNA, the CDR3 is TGTGCCAGTACCCTGGACAGGAACACCGGGGAGCTGTTTTTT. Amino acid sequence: CASTLDRNTGELFF.

The J gene is TRBJ1-4, the V gene TRBV5-1, with a possible D match to TRBD1 (5 bases). The germline V and J ends were trimmed by 0 bases and 3 bases, with 9 bases remaining between them. CDR1 is SGHRS, CDR2 YFSETQ, per germline. CDR3 length equals 15 residues. The CDR3 DNA is TGCGCCAGCAGCTTGGTAGGGACCTCTAATGAAAAACTGTTTTTT. This translates into CASSLVGTSNEKLFF.

The chain is built from TRBV5-4 and TRBJ2-3; 11 positions agree with TRBD2. Germline lookup yields CDR1 SGHNT and CDR2 YYREEE (reference sequence). V shed 4 bases and J 5 bases; nucleotides not matched to a gene: 12. This CDR3 has 17 amino acids. CDR3 protein: CASSPSTSGGVLDTQYF. DNA for the CDR3: TGTGCCAGCAGCCCGAGCACTAGCGGGGGAGTGTTAGATACGCAGTATTTT. Full variable domain (remainder filled in from reference TRBV5-4 and TRBJ2-3): ETGVTQSPTHLIKTRGQQVTLRCSSQSGHNTVSWYQQALGQGPQFIFQYYREEENGRGNFPPRFSGLQFPNYSSELNVNALELDDSALYLCASSPSTSGGVLDTQYFGPGTRLTVL.

This sequence joins TRBV18 and TRBJ2-4, with 9 bases matching TRBD1. The V and J ends lost 1 base and 8 bases, in that order; junction bases with no gene match: 3. CDR3 length: 14 residues. In germline, CDR1 is KGHSH, CDR2 LQKENI. The DNA of the CDR3 is TGTGCCAGCTCACCACTGGACAGGGGTCACATTCAGTACTTC. Amino acids: CASSPLDRGHIQYF.

The chain carries TRBV3-1 (or the pseudogene TRBV3-2) and TRBJ1-2, with 8 positions matching TRBD1. The junction had 11 bases not matched to a gene; V was cut back by 4 bases and J by 4 bases. Germline CDR1 and CDR2: LGHDT and YNNKEL (reference sequence). This CDR3 has 16 amino acids. The CDR3 DNA reads as TGTGCCAGCAGCCCTCCCCACAGGGGGTGGAGCTATGGCTACACCTTC. Its protein product is CASSPPHRGWSYGYTF.

The chain links TRBV5-1 to TRBJ2-6; no firm D call. This CDR3 has 15 residues. V was shortened by 0 bases and J by 2 bases, with 6 bases between the two germline ends. Germline V gene lookup returns CDR1 SGHRS and CDR2 YFSETQ. This CDR3 is CASSLVFAGANVLTF. In nucleotides, the CDR3 is TGCGCCAGCAGCTTGGTATTCGCTGGGGCCAACGTCCTGACTTTC.

The rearrangement joins TRBV5-4 to TRBJ2-6; 8 bases fit TRBD1. Germline CDR1 and CDR2: SGHNT and YYREEE (reference sequence). This CDR3 spans 16 amino acids. V trimming: 6 bases; J trimming: 3 bases; junction bases outside the gene matches: 8. The CDR3 loop reads CASTESGGDGANVLTF. The CDR3 nucleotides are TGTGCCAGCACAGAATCAGGGGGCGATGGGGCCAACGTCCTGACTTTC.

This clone was seen just once. The chain combines TRBV5-1 with TRBJ2-2; 7 bases match TRBD1. Germline V lookup: CDR1 SGHRS, CDR2 YFSETQ. The CDR3 runs to 18 residues. V trimming: 4 bases; J trimming: 4 bases; junction bases outside the gene matches: 16. CDR3 in DNA: TGCGCCAGCAGCGTTTCTTATGACAGGGTTGGACCCACCGGGGAGCTGTTTTTT. It encodes CASSVSYDRVGPTGELFF.

In this sample, this clone turned up once. The gene calls are TRBV12-3 or TRBV12-4 and TRBJ2-2; D gene uncertain. The CDR3 runs to 12 residues. Trimming removed 3 bases from V and 7 bases from J, with 6 bases in between. CDR3 sequence (DNA): TGTGCCAGCAGTTTGCATGGCGGGGAGCTGTTTTTT. Residues: CASSLHGGELFF.

The rearrangement uses TRBV21-1 and TRBJ2-3; the table's D call, TRBD2, has no DNA check behind it. TRBV21-1 is assigned pseudogene status. CDR3 size: 15 residues. The CDR3 region has the DNA TGTGCCAGCAGCAAAGCACGGTTTGTGACAGATACGCAGTATTTT. Translation: CASSKARFVTDTQYF.

This clone appeared once. V is TRBV6-6 and J is TRBJ2-6; no definite D call. Germline V gene data show CDR1 as MNHNY and CDR2 as SVGAGI (reference sequence). This CDR3 spans 15 amino acids. V shed 3 bases and J shed 2 bases, with 8 bases lying between them. The CDR3 reads CASSYLSAGANVLTF. The CDR3 region has the DNA TGTGCCAGCAGTTATCTGTCAGCTGGGGCCAACGTCCTGACTTTC.

This clone was found once. V is TRBV5-1 and J is TRBJ2-1, with D possibly being TRBD1 (5 bases). CDR1 and CDR2 from the germline V gene are SGHRS and YFSETQ. The V gene lost 1 base and the J gene lost 2 bases, with 10 bases spanning the gap. There are 15 residues in the CDR3. CDR3 nucleotides: TGCGCCAGCAGCTTGATTCGGACACCCTACAATGAGCAGTTCTTC. Translating it yields CASSLIRTPYNEQFF.

The V call is TRBV6-5, the J call TRBJ1-3, with TRBD1 as a possible D gene (6 bases). The CDR3 has 15 residues. Germline assignment: CDR1 MNHEY and CDR2 SVGAGI. V dropped 8 bases and J dropped 4 bases, with 18 bases sitting between them. The chain's CDR3 is CASSSAGADGNTIYF. In nucleotides, the CDR3 is TGTGCCAGCTCCAGCGCAGGGGCCGACGGAAACACCATATATTTT.

The genes are TRBV5-1 and TRBJ2-5; no clear D. The germline V gene encodes CDR1 SGHRS and CDR2 YFSETQ. The V end was cut by 4 bases, the J end by 2 bases, with 9 bases between. The CDR3 is 13 residues long. The CDR3 reads CASSLLQQETQYF. The CDR3 nucleotides read TGCGCCAGCAGCCTCCTGCAACAAGAGACCCAGTACTTC.

The rearrangement joins TRBV5-1 to TRBJ2-5; D gene uncertain. Trimming pared 5 bases from V and 2 bases from J, leaving 7 bases between. CDR1 and CDR2 from the germline V gene are SGHRS and YFSETQ. The length of the CDR3 is 12 residues. In DNA form, the CDR3 reads TGCGCCAGCAGTAGAGTTCAAGAGACCCAGTACTTC. It is translated as CASSRVQETQYF.

This clone came up a few times. The gene calls are TRBV2 and TRBJ1-6, with D perhaps matching TRBD1 (5 bases). The germline V gene has CDR1 SNHLY and CDR2 FYNNEI. The CDR3 contains 15 residues. V dropped 0 bases and J dropped 9 bases, with 12 bases sitting between them. Here the CDR3 reads CASSEAGVDSSPLHF. The CDR3 region has the DNA TGTGCCAGCAGTGAAGCGGGGGTTGATAGTTCACCCCTCCACTTT.

The rearrangement joins TRBV3-1 (or the pseudogene TRBV3-2) to TRBJ1-4; D not resolved. CDR1 and CDR2 (germline): LGHDT, YNNKEL (reference sequence). The CDR3 is made up of 14 amino acids. V gave up 1 base and J gave up 5 bases, with 8 bases separating them. The CDR3 loop is CASSQGVVNEKLFF. The CDR3 DNA reads as TGTGCCAGCAGCCAAGGAGTGGTGAATGAAAAACTGTTTTTT.

The chain couples TRBV18 to TRBJ2-5; D gene ambiguous. The CDR3 covers 12 residues. Deletions cut 6 bases from V and 0 bases from J, with 5 bases between. Germline lookup yields CDR1 KGHSH and CDR2 LQKENI. The CDR3 bases are TGTGCCAGCTCTGAGAACCAAGAGACCCAGTACTTC. Translated, it gives CASSENQETQYF.

The chain couples TRBV2 to TRBJ2-1; D is perhaps TRBD1 (6 bases). The CDR3 covers 15 residues. The V and J ends lost 5 bases and 0 bases respectively, with 11 bases between them. The V gene's germline CDR1 is SNHLY and CDR2 FYNNEI. CDR3 coding DNA: TGTGCCAGCAGTCAGGACAGAAGCTCCTACAATGAGCAGTTCTTC. It yields the protein CASSQDRSSYNEQFF.